The entry below gives a single TCR beta chain sequence along with its context. Its antigen is unknown. The germline CDR1 and CDR2 sequences are SGHAT and FQDESV (reference sequence). The CDR3 has 19 residues. Losses at the gene ends were 3 bases for V and 2 bases for J; bases not matched to a gene: 15. Each CDR3 protein is one row after TCRdb ran MiXCR on the RT-PCR reads. The sample consists of some 570,000 distinct CDR3 sequences, around 11% of them appearing once. The sample is drawn from a study of response to subunit inactivated influenza vaccine. Broader study findings: A suggestion made by the authors is that each seasonal influenza vaccination recruits few new T cells.

The sample also formed part of further work on T cells expressing NK-cell markers. That source reports: UMIs were included in TCR beta cDNA generated by 5'RACE template switching.

The sequencing used PBMCs from blood, collected on the day of vaccination. The chain joins TRBV11-1 to TRBJ2-1; 8 bases fit TRBD1. This sequence was found in a man aged 45-65 years who received an inactivated influenza vaccine. CDR3 protein: CASSFILAPARGPYNEQFF. CDR3 coding DNA: TGTGCCAGCAGCTTTATTTTGGCCCCGGCCAGGGGGCCCTACAATGAGCAGTTCTTC.